Listed below are T cell receptor beta chains from one sample, sequenced in a study of shared clonotypes between healthy human individuals. Only in-frame clones appear in the TCRdb table, and some are missing; sequencing was by immunoSEQ multiplex PCR. The sample shows 2 million to 2.5 million clones, 92% of them seen only once. The specimen was naive CD4+ T cells from PBMCs. All receptors come from a man between 18 and 29 years old in good health. Some clones in this sample may be carry-over from other donors' samples. The CDR3 runs from the conserved cysteine through the conserved F or W. D genes are given only for firm matches. Where a row states a size, it is once, few, many or the class of an expanded clone; other rows omit it.

>TRBJ2-7|13|TRBV10-3|TRBD1|-
TGTGCCATCAGTGGACAGGGGGCATACGAGCAGTACTTC
CAISGQGAYEQYF
>TRBJ2-1|15|TRBV5-1|TRBD2|-
TGCGCCAGCGGGCCGGGACTAGCGGGACGGAATGAGCAGTTCTTC
CASGPGLAGRNEQFF
>TRBJ2-5|13|TRBV5-1|-|-
TGCGCCAGCAGCTTAAAAGCTGCAGAGACCCAGTACTTC
CASSLKAAETQYF
>TRBJ2-5|16|TRBV5-6|TRBD1|-
TGTGCCAGCAGCTCGGAGACAGGGGGCGCCGGAGAGACCCAGTACTTC
CASSSETGGAGETQYF
>TRBJ2-1|12|TRBV28|-|-
TGTGCCAGCAGTTTACGGGGAAATGAGCAGTTCTTC
CASSLRGNEQFF
>TRBJ2-2|15|TRBV5-1|-|-
TGCGCCAGCAGCTTCACACAGGGCTCGGCCGGGGAGCTGTTTTTT
CASSFTQGSAGELFF
>TRBJ2-3|14|TRBV29-1|-|-
TGCAGCTCCCTGGGTCGCACCCGCACAGATACGCAGTATTTT
CSSLGRTRTDTQYF
>TRBJ2-3|14|TRBV7-9|-|-
TGTGCCAGCAGCCCCACGCAGAGCACAGATACGCAGTATTTT
CASSPTQSTDTQYF
>TRBJ1-2|15|TRBV2|-|-
TGTGCCAGCAGTCCTCGTACGGGACGGAACTATGGCTACACCTTC
CASSPRTGRNYGYTF
>TRBJ1-1|14|TRBV10-3|-|-
TGTGCCATCAGTGAGCTCGGGGGCGACACTGAAGCTTTCTTT
CAISELGGDTEAFF
>TRBJ1-1|12|TRBV7-2|-|-
TGTGCCAGCAGCGAGGGACTGGCGGGATCTTTCTTT
CASSEGLAGSFF
>TRBJ1-1|13|TRBV5-1|-|-
TGCGCCAGCATTCCCCTTCGAGGCACTGAAGCTTTCTTT
CASIPLRGTEAFF
>TRBJ2-7|14|TRBV7-9|-|-
TGTGCCAGCAGCTTGCTGATGGAGGTCTACGAGCAGTACTTC
CASSLLMEVYEQYF
>TRBJ2-7|14|TRBV6-1|-|-
TGTGCCAGCAGCGAAGCGGCAGTCAGGCGCGAGCAGTACTTC
CASSEAAVRREQYF
>TRBJ2-7|11|TRBV6-5|-|-
TGTGCCAGCAGGGCCAGGCACGAGCAGTACTTC
CASRARHEQYF
>TRBJ2-1|15|TRBV29-1|TRBD2|once
TGCAGCGTTGGAGGGACTAGCGGGAGTGGGAATGAGCAGTTCTTC
CSVGGTSGSGNEQFF
>TRBJ2-1|16|TRBV14|TRBD1|-
TGTGCCAGCAGCCACCGGCGGGACAGGGGATTGAAGGAGCAGTTCTTC
CASSHRRDRGLKEQFF
>TRBJ1-4|16|TRBV4-3|-|-
TGCGCCAGCAGCCAAGATACGAGCTACCATAATGAAAAACTGTTTTTT
CASSQDTSYHNEKLFF
>TRBJ2-5|14|TRBV4-1|-|-
TGCGCCAGCAGCCAAGTAAGAGGGGTGGAGACCCAGTACTTC
CASSQVRGVETQYF
>TRBJ1-1|17|TRBV7-3|-|-
TGTGCCAGCAGCTTAAACCCCAGGCCTATGCGGAACACTGAAGCTTTCTTT
CASSLNPRPMRNTEAFF
>TRBJ1-1|15|TRBV5-1|TRBD1|once
TGCGCCAGCCGATCCTCGGGACAGATGAACACTGAAGCTTTCTTT
CASRSSGQMNTEAFF
>TRBJ2-1|16|TRBV4-3|TRBD2|-
TGCGCCAGCAGCCCGACCCCGACTAGCGGGAAGGGTGAGCAGTTCTTC
CASSPTPTSGKGEQFF
>TRBJ2-7|14|TRBV28|-|-
TGTGCCAGCAGAGAGGGACACGGCTCCTACGAGCAGTACTTC
CASREGHGSYEQYF
>TRBJ2-3|17|TRBV18|-|once
TGTGCCAGCTCACCAGGGGCAGGCCGCTCCCGCACAGATACGCAGTATTTT
CASSPGAGRSRTDTQYF
>TRBJ2-7|14|TRBV18|TRBD1|-
TGTGCCAGCTCCCCAACAGGGGGACCCTACGAGCAGTACTTC
CASSPTGGPYEQYF
>TRBJ1-2|16|TRBV14|-|-
TGTGCCAGCAGCCAAACCCGGGGGGGGGCTCGCTATGGCTACACCTTC
CASSQTRGGARYGYTF